This TCR beta chain stems from a study of blood T cell repertoires in COVID-19. With 9 bases removed from V and 3 bases from J, the gap between germline ends came to 15 bases. The CDR3 length is 13 residues. The protocol was immunoSEQ multiplex PCR, while the TCRdb copy is restricted to in-frame clones and leaves out a portion. The sample records 400,000 to 450,000 clones, 80% to 95% being singletons. Clinical history reported by participants formed the basis on which cohorts were assigned. The V and J genes are TRBV12-3 or TRBV12-4 and TRBJ2-7, with a weak D call TRBD2 (6 bases). This receptor was identified in a man younger than 35 who had recovered from COVID-19. Sequencing input: PBMCs or T cells enriched from blood (not recorded which). The CDR3 is CASGKGLNYEQYF. In DNA form, the CDR3 reads TGTGCCAGTGGGAAGGGACTGAACTACGAGCAGTACTTC.